A selection of T cell receptor beta chains follows, all from one sample in a study of OX40 agonist ivuxolimab in advanced cancers. Here immunoSEQ multiplex PCR was the method, and the copy in TCRdb shows in-frame clones only, minus some. This sample carries 43,000 or so clones, 70% to 90% of them seen once, and the ten largest clones take under 40%. Here the sequenced sample was CD4+ or CD8+ T cells sorted from blood, taken in a trial of the OX40 agonist ivuxolimab. The receptors stem from an adult with an advanced solid tumor such as melanoma, head and neck, liver or kidney cancer. Both conserved end residues are part of each CDR3. The D gene is left open where the match is weak. Clone size appears in some rows only: once, few, many, or a class for an expanded clone.

j_call: TRBJ2-6
clone_size: .
v_call: TRBV7-9
d_call: .
cdr3_length: 15
cdr3_aa: CASSDVSLGANVLTF
cdr3_nt: TGTGCCAGCAGCGACGTATCGCTTGGGGCCAACGTCCTGACTTTC

j_call: TRBJ1-1
clone_size: once
v_call: TRBV5-5
d_call: .
cdr3_length: 14
cdr3_aa: CASSLDVGWGKAFF
cdr3_nt: TGTGCCAGCAGCTTGGACGTGGGGTGGGGTAAAGCTTTCTTT

j_call: TRBJ2-7
clone_size: .
v_call: TRBV5-6
d_call: .
cdr3_length: 16
cdr3_aa: CASSLGSASLSYEQYF
cdr3_nt: TGTGCCAGCAGCTTGGGGTCGGCAAGCCTCTCCTACGAGCAGTACTTC

j_call: TRBJ2-7
clone_size: .
v_call: TRBV28
d_call: .
cdr3_length: 14
cdr3_aa: CASSMGAPLYEQYF
cdr3_nt: TGTGCCAGCAGTATGGGGGCCCCCCTCTACGAGCAGTACTTC

j_call: TRBJ2-7
clone_size: .
v_call: TRBV27
d_call: .
cdr3_length: 16
cdr3_aa: CASSLIYSSGAYEQYF
cdr3_nt: TGTGCCAGCAGTTTAATCTACAGTTCAGGGGCCTACGAGCAGTACTTC

j_call: TRBJ2-1
clone_size: once
v_call: TRBV9
d_call: TRBD2
cdr3_length: 15
cdr3_aa: CASSAGLHAYNEQFF
cdr3_nt: TGTGCCAGCAGCGCGGGACTACACGCCTACAATGAGCAGTTCTTC

j_call: TRBJ2-1
clone_size: .
v_call: TRBV10-1
d_call: .
cdr3_length: 14
cdr3_aa: CASSDWNSYNEQFF
cdr3_nt: TGCGCCAGCAGTGATTGGAACTCCTACAATGAGCAGTTCTTC

j_call: TRBJ1-5
clone_size: .
v_call: TRBV16
d_call: .
cdr3_length: 14
cdr3_aa: CASSQSGVNQPQHF
cdr3_nt: TGTGCCAGCAGCCAATCAGGGGTCAATCAGCCCCAGCATTTT

j_call: TRBJ2-7
clone_size: .
v_call: TRBV7-2
d_call: .
cdr3_length: 14
cdr3_aa: CASSLMGQSYEQYF
cdr3_nt: TGTGCCAGCAGCTTAATGGGACAATCCTACGAGCAGTACTTC

j_call: TRBJ2-5
clone_size: .
v_call: TRBV4-1
d_call: .
cdr3_length: 14
cdr3_aa: CASSLWDTAETQYF
cdr3_nt: TGCGCCAGCAGCCTCTGGGACACTGCCGAGACCCAGTACTTC

j_call: TRBJ2-3
clone_size: once
v_call: TRBV4-1
d_call: .
cdr3_length: 17
cdr3_aa: CASSQKGRGSYTDTQYF
cdr3_nt: TGCGCCAGCAGCCAGAAGGGCCGGGGCTCCTACACAGATACGCAGTATTTT

j_call: TRBJ1-6
clone_size: .
v_call: TRBV2
d_call: .
cdr3_length: 15
cdr3_aa: CASQRTISPFSPLHF
cdr3_nt: TGTGCCAGCCAGCGGACCATCTCGCCTTTTTCACCCCTCCACTTT